Reported below is one T cell receptor (beta chain). Trimming took off 2 bases at V and 1 base at J, with 11 bases between the two ends. The CDR3 contains 16 residues. Germline CDR1 reads KGHSH; CDR2 reads LQKENI. This record belongs to a study of blood T cell repertoires in COVID-19. On the study more broadly: PBMCs, B-cell-depleted T cells, or T cells were the source of the cDNA or gDNA that made up the material.

The authors' processing: Nucleated cell counts were estimated from reference gene primer amplification. Generated by immunoSEQ multiplex PCR, the TCRdb table keeps only in-frame clones and is missing some. The D gene and trimming were derived from the DNA, and the V and J assignments and clone size from that table. Among roughly 14,000 clones listed, approximately 92% were seen once. The material sequenced was peripheral blood. This sequence joins TRBV18 and TRBJ2-2; a weak D match, TRBD1 (5 bases). This TCR was sampled from a human donor with active COVID-19. The donor label of this sample is uncertain. CDR3: CASSPGAQRNTGELFF. The CDR3 bases are TGTGCCAGCTCACCAGGGGCTCAGCGGAACACCGGGGAGCTGTTTTTT.